The 9 T cell receptor beta chains below all came from one sample that was sequenced in a study of blood T cells in healthy people across ages. Next came a second PCR, run for about 6 to 11 cycles, which used a sample-barcoded 5' primer along with a J-beta primer mix. TCRdb re-analysed the 5' RACE reads in MiXCR, keeping a single row per CDR3 protein. The data contain around 650,000 distinct CDR3 sequences, around two fifths of them singletons. The specimen sequenced was blood. The receptors originated from a man of 80 years or more in good health.

This clonotype has just one count. The chain employs TRBV6-2 or TRBV6-3 and TRBJ2-3, with D possibly matching TRBD2 (5 bases). Trimming cost V 7 bases and J 3 bases, with 14 bases left between them. Germline lookup yields CDR1 MNHEY and CDR2 SVGEGT. The CDR3 consists of 14 residues. For the CDR3, the DNA is TGTGCCAGCAAGTACGGGGTGGGTACAGATACGCAGTATTTT. The encoded protein is CASKYGVGTDTQYF.

This sequence joins TRBV20-1 and TRBJ1-1; D uncertain. This CDR3 is built from 12 residues. The germline V gene encodes CDR1 DFQATT and CDR2 SNEGSKA (reference sequence). Trimming removed 5 bases from V and 6 bases from J, with 13 bases in between. The CDR3: CSALPVNAEAFF. CDR3 DNA sequence: TGCAGTGCTCTCCCAGTTAACGCTGAAGCTTTCTTT.

Only a few counts were recorded for this clonotype. This sequence joins TRBV12-3 or TRBV12-4 and TRBJ2-5; D is uncertain. Trimming took off 6 bases at V and 7 bases at J, with 9 bases between the two ends. This CDR3 spans 11 amino acids. CDR3 bases: TGTGCCAGCAGCGCTTCGGGGACCCAGTACTTC. This sequence encodes CASSASGTQYF.

The chain links TRBV20-1 to TRBJ2-7; D not resolved. CDR1 is DFQATT, CDR2 SNEGSKA, per germline (reference sequence). The V end was cut by 6 bases, the J end by 3 bases, with 15 bases between. The CDR3 loop spans 13 amino acids. The CDR3 loop is CSASAKIGYEQYF. CDR3 bases: TGCAGTGCAAGCGCAAAAATCGGCTACGAGCAGTACTTC.

This clonotype was detected a few times. J is TRBJ2-5 and V is TRBV29-1, with D perhaps matching TRBD1 or TRBD2 (5 bases each). CDR1 SQVTM and CDR2 ANQGSEA come from the germline V gene. The CDR3 is 12 amino acids. V dropped 4 bases and J dropped 4 bases, with 10 bases sitting between them. The CDR3 coding sequence is TGCAGCGTTGGCGAGGGGACAGAGACCCAGTACTTC. Amino acid sequence: CSVGEGTETQYF. Together with reference TRBV29-1 and TRBJ2-5, the CDR3 gives the full variable domain: SAVISQKPSRDICQRGTSLTIQCQVDSQVTMMFWYRQQPGQSLTLIATANQGSEATYESGFVIDKFPISRPNLTFSTLTVSNMSPEDSSIYLCSVGEGTETQYFGPGTRLLVL.

This clonotype was seen only once. A junction boundary mismatches the germline segment, possibly from a read error. This sequence joins TRBV24-1 and TRBJ2-3, with D perhaps TRBD1 or TRBD2 (5 bases each). This CDR3 spans 17 amino acids. CDR1 is KGHDR and CDR2 is SFDVKD in the germline V gene. CDR3 DNA: TGTGCCGCCAGTGATTTGGGGTTCGGGACCTCCGCAGATACGCAGTATTTT. Protein product: CAASDLGFGTSADTQYF.

This clonotype was counted once. The junction does not match germline at one end; this may be a read error. This chain links TRBV5-6 with TRBJ2-4; D is possibly TRBD2 (6 bases). The CDR3 consists of 15 residues. Germline V gene data show CDR1 as SGHDT and CDR2 as YYEEEE. CDR3 amino acids: CTSSLDGAGLREQYF. The CDR3 nucleotides are TGTACCAGCAGCTTAGATGGGGCTGGACTACGTGAGCAGTACTTC.

This clonotype turned up a few times. The J gene is TRBJ2-4, the V gene TRBV20-1; D might be TRBD1 or TRBD2, each matching 5 bases. V lost 5 bases to trimming and J lost 0 bases, with 8 bases between them. This CDR3 contains 13 residues. From germline, CDR1 is DFQATT and CDR2 SNEGSKA (reference sequence). This chain's CDR3 is CSAAGTAKNIQYF. The CDR3 DNA is TGCAGTGCTGCCGGGACAGCCAAAAACATTCAGTACTTC.

This clonotype was seen once. V is TRBV20-1 and J is TRBJ2-7, with no clear D. The DNA matches TRBJ2-5 better at its end, which makes the J call doubtful. The CDR3 is 17 amino acids. Germline-derived CDR1 and CDR2 are DFQATT and SNEGSKA (reference sequence). Here the CDR3 reads CSARRNKMSLNGETQYF. CDR3 bases: TGCAGTGCTAGACGGAACAAGATGAGTCTAAACGGAGAGACCCAGTACTTC.